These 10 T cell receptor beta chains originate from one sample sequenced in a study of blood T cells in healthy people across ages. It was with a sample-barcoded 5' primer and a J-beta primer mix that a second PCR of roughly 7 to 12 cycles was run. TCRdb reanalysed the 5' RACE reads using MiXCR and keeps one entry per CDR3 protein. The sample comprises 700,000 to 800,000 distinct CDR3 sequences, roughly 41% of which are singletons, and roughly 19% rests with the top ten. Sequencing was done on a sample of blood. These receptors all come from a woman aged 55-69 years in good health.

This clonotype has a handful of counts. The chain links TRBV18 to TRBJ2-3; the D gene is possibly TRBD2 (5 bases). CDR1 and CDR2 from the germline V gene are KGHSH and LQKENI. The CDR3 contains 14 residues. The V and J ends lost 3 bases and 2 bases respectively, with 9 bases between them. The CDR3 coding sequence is TGTGCCAGCTCACCGGACTTATACACAGATACGCAGTATTTT. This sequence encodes CASSPDLYTDTQYF.

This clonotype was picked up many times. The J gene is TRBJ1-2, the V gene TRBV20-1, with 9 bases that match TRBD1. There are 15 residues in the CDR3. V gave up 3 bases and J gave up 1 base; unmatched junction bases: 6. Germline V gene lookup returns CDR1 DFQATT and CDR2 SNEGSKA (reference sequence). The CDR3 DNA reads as TGCAGTGCTAGCTTACAGGGGGCGGGTAACTATGGCTACACCTTC. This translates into CSASLQGAGNYGYTF.

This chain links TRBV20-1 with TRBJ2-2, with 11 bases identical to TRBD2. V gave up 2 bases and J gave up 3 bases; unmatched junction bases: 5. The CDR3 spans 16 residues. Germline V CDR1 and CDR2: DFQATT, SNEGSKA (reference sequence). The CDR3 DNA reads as TGCAGTGCTAGACCCCAACTAGCGGGGGACACCGGGGAGCTGTTTTTT. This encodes CSARPQLAGDTGELFF.

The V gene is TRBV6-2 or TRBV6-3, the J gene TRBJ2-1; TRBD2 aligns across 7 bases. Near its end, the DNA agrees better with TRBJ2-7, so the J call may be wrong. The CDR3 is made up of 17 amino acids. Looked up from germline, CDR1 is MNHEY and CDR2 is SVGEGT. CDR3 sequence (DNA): TGTGCCAGCAGTTACGGGCGCGGGGGAAGCTCCTACAATGAGCAGTACTTC. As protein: CASSYGRGGSSYNEQYF.

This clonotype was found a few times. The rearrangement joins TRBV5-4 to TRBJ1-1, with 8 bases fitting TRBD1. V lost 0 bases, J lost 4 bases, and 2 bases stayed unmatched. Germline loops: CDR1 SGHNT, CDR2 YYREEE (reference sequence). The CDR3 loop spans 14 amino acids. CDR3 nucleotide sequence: TGTGCCAGCAGCTTGGGACAGGGGACCACTGAAGCTTTCTTT. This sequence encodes CASSLGQGTTEAFF.

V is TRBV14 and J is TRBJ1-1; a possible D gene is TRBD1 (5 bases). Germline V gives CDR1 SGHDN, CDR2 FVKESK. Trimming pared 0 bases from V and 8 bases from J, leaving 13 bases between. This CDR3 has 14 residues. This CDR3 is CASSQDLSGREAFF. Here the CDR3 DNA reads TGTGCCAGCAGCCAAGACCTATCAGGGCGGGAAGCTTTCTTT.

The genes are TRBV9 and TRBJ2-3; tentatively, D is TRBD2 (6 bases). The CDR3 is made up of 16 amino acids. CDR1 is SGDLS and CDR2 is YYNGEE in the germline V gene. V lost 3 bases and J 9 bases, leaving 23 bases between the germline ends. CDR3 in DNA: TGTGCCAGCAGCGCATTCCGGGACTTCGCACGAGACACGCAGTATTTT. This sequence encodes CASSAFRDFARDTQYF. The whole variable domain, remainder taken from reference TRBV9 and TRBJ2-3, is DSGVTQTPKHLITATGQRVTLRCSPRSGDLSVYWYQQSLDQGLQFLIQYYNGEERAKGNILERFSAQQFPDLHSELNLSSLELGDSALYFCASSAFRDFARDTQYFGPGTRLTVL.

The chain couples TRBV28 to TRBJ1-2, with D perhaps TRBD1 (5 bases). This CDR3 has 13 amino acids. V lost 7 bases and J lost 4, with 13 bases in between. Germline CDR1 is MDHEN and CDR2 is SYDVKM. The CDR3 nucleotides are TGTGCCAGCACCTTCGGGACGGTCTATGGCTACACCTTC. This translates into CASTFGTVYGYTF.

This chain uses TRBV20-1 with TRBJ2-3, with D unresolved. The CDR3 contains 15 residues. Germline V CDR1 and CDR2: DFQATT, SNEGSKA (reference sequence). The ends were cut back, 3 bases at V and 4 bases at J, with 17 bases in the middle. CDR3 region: CSASQFNRPADTQYF. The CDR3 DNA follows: TGCAGTGCTAGCCAATTCAATCGTCCGGCAGATACGCAGTATTTT.

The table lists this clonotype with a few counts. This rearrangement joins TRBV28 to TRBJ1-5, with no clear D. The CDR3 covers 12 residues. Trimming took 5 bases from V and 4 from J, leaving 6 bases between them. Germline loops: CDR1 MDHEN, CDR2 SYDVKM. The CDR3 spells CASSVKNQPQHF. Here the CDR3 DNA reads TGTGCCAGCAGTGTCAAAAATCAGCCCCAGCATTTT.